This entry describes one TCR beta chain. The CDR3 spans 12 residues. Germline V CDR1 and CDR2: SNHLY, FYNNEI. V was trimmed by 6 bases and J by 2 bases, leaving 5 bases between them. This sample stems from a study of cytomegalovirus exposure and HLA in healthy donors. A multiplex PCR was run with 60 Vbeta primers and 13 Jbeta primers. Repertoires were generated with immunoSEQ multiplex PCR, while TCRdb's copy carries only in-frame clones and drops some. This table holds about 160,000 clones, 75% to 90% found once. The sequence was obtained from a young woman in good health and CMV-seronegative. The specimen sequenced was PBMCs. The chain is built from TRBV2 and TRBJ2-1; D is uncertain. This CDR3 is CASSIPYNEQFF. The CDR3 DNA follows: TGTGCCAGCAGCATTCCCTACAATGAGCAGTTCTTC.